What follows are 9 T cell receptor beta chains derived from one specimen sequenced in a study of T-cell memory formation after mild COVID-19. Each CDR3 protein is one row after TCRdb ran MiXCR on the 5' RACE reads. The data contain approximately 100,000 distinct CDR3 sequences, approximately 10% of them seen just once; the ten biggest clones take up more than 35%. The specimen was PBMCs or a T cell subset sorted from them (not recorded which). All receptors come from a man aged 18 to 29 who had mild COVID-19 (a few samples of this study predate the infection). Cell type and time point are not known.

CDR3: CSVRDRPYEQYF. The CDR3 DNA follows: TGCAGCGTTCGGGACAGGCCCTACGAGCAGTACTTC. This sequence joins TRBV29-1 and TRBJ2-7; TRBD1 matches at 8 bases. V lost 5 bases, J lost 2 bases, and 2 bases stayed unmatched. The CDR3 contains 12 residues. In germline, CDR1 is SQVTM, CDR2 ANQGSEA.

The chain employs TRBV7-2 and TRBJ1-1; the D gene is possibly TRBD1 (5 bases). The V and J ends lost 3 bases and 3 bases respectively, with 14 bases between them. Per germline, CDR1 SGHTA and CDR2 FQGNSA. This CDR3 spans 15 amino acids. CDR3 loop: CASSLEGPMYTEAFF. The CDR3 region has the DNA TGTGCCAGCAGCTTGGAGGGACCTATGTACACTGAAGCTTTCTTT.

The sample holds a few counts of this clonotype. V is TRBV7-6 and J is TRBJ1-4; weak D call: TRBD1 (5 bases). Germline-derived CDR1 and CDR2 are SGHVS and FNYEAQ. V was trimmed by 2 bases and J by 7 bases, leaving 11 bases between them. The CDR3 has 14 amino acids. The DNA of the CDR3 is TGTGCCAGCAGCTTAACAGGCGAGGGTGAAAAACTGTTTTTT. It yields the protein CASSLTGEGEKLFF.

V and J are TRBV9 and TRBJ2-7, with a tentative D call TRBD1 (5 bases). Looked up from germline, CDR1 is SGDLS and CDR2 is YYNGEE. The CDR3 has 14 amino acids. With 4 bases removed from V and 2 bases from J, the gap between germline ends came to 13 bases. As DNA, the CDR3 is TGTGCCAGCAGCCCTACAGGAAGCCCCTACGAGCAGTACGTC. It is translated as CASSPTGSPYEQYV.

This clonotype was seen a handful of times. The V call is TRBV6-2 or TRBV6-3, the J call TRBJ2-7; a possible D gene is TRBD1 (6 bases). CDR1 is MNHEY and CDR2 is SVGEGT in the germline V gene. The CDR3 runs 15 residues. V gave up 4 bases and J gave up 6 bases, with 19 bases separating them. This CDR3 reads CASSSQQGFKGEQYV. The DNA of the CDR3 is TGTGCCAGCAGTTCCCAACAGGGTTTTAAAGGCGAGCAGTACGTC.

The CDR3 region has the DNA TGCGCCAGCAGCTTGGGGGGCTTGAACACTGAAGCTTTCTTT. Amino acid sequence: CASSLGGLNTEAFF. The chain has TRBV5-1 and TRBJ1-1; D might be TRBD1 (5 bases). Trimming stripped 0 bases from V and 0 bases from J, with 6 bases between. The CDR3 loop spans 14 amino acids. CDR1 and CDR2 from the germline V gene are SGHRS and YFSETQ.

J is TRBJ2-1 and V is TRBV29-1, with 12 bases aligning to TRBD2. In germline, CDR1 is SQVTM, CDR2 ANQGSEA. The V segment lost 4 bases and the J segment 5 bases; nucleotides outside the gene matches: 3. This CDR3 spans 14 amino acids. As DNA, the CDR3 is TGCAGCGTTGCCGGACTAGCGGGAAACAATGAGCAGTTCTTC. It is translated as CSVAGLAGNNEQFF.

The V call is TRBV4-1, the J call TRBJ2-3; 11 nucleotides match TRBD2. The length of the CDR3 is 18 residues. V lost 5 bases and J lost 2; bases outside the gene matches: 12. CDR1 and CDR2 from the germline V gene are MGHRA and YSYEKL. The CDR3 DNA reads as TGCGCCAGCAGCTCCCTCCTTCCGACTAGCGGGGCCACAGATACGCAGTATTTT. Translated, it gives CASSSLLPTSGATDTQYF.

The rearrangement uses TRBV10-3 and TRBJ1-2; perhaps TRBD1 as D (6 bases). Germline values: CDR1 ENHRY, CDR2 SYGVKD. This CDR3 comprises 12 residues. V gave up 8 bases and J gave up 4 bases, with 11 bases separating them. The CDR3 loop is CAISQGSYGYTF. CDR3 sequence (DNA): TGTGCCATCTCCCAGGGGTCCTATGGCTACACCTTC.